The present T cell receptor (beta chain) was sequenced within a study of T-cell memory formation after mild COVID-19. TCRdb re-called the 5' RACE reads with MiXCR, one entry per CDR3 protein. In the table there are fewer than 450,000 distinct CDR3 sequences, 21% of which are singletons. This clonotype was detected only a few times. The antigen is unknown. One end of the junction fails to match germline, which may point to a read error. Germline loops: CDR1 SQVTM, CDR2 ANQGSEA. This CDR3 has 12 amino acids. General study points: Confirmation of SARS-CoV-2 specificity was lacking for second-wave clones peaking day 37. A balance of CD4 and CD8 characterized clones contracting day 15 to 85, whereas later expanders leaned CD4+. CM and EM subsets held most contracting CD4+ clones; EMRA held CD8+ ones.

The source is an adult woman who had mild COVID-19 (a few samples of this study predate the infection). Cell type and time point are not known. The rearrangement uses TRBV29-1 and TRBJ1-1, with 7 bases identical to TRBD1. Sequenced material: PBMCs or a T cell subset sorted from them (not recorded which). CDR3: CSAQDRNNEAFF. The CDR3 bases are TGCAGCGCCCAGGACAGGAACAATGAAGCTTTCTTT.